This T cell receptor beta chain was captured by sequencing in a study of breast tumors, draining lymph nodes, adjacent tissues. Using its own MiXCR run on the multiplex PCR reads, TCRdb lists one record per CDR3 protein. The table includes fewer than 25,000 distinct CDR3 sequences, around 40% detected once. This CDR3 spans 17 amino acids. Trimming cost V 6 bases and J 0 bases; bases outside gene matches: 9. Germline loops: CDR1 MGHDK, CDR2 SYGVNS. Study conclusions and caveats: Findings are consistent with lymph node origin and intratumoral expansion of most tumor T cells.

This clonotype came up many times. Its target is not known. Sequenced material: breast tumor tissue. This receptor was obtained from a female donor with breast cancer. Some clones in this sample may be carry-over from other donors' samples. The genes are TRBV25-1 and TRBJ2-1, with 9 positions matching TRBD2. The CDR3 DNA is TGTGCCAGCAGCCGCGGACTAGCGCGACCCTCCTACAATGAGCAGTTCTTC. It encodes CASSRGLARPSYNEQFF.